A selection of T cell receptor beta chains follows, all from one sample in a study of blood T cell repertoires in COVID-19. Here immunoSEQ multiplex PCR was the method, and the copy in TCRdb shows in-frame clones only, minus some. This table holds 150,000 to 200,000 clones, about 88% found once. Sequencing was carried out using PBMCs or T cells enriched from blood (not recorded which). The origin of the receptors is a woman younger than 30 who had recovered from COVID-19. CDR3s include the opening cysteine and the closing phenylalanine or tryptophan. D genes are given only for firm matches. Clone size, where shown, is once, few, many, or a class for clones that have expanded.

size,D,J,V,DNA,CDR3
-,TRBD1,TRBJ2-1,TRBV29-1,TGCAGCGTTGATGGCCGACAGGGCAGATACAATGAGCAGTTCTTC,CSVDGRQGRYNEQFF
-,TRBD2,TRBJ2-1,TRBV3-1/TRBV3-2,TGTGCCAGCAGCCAAGGGACTAGCGGACCATCCTACAATGAGCAGTTCTTC,CASSQGTSGPSYNEQFF
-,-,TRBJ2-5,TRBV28,TGTGCCAGCAGCGAAGCACTCTCTCAAGAGACCCAGTACTTC,CASSEALSQETQYF
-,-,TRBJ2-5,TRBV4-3,TGCGCCAGCAGCCAAGATGTCGCAGGGGGGGAGACCCAGTACTTC,CASSQDVAGGETQYF
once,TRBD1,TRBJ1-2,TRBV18,TGTGCCAGCTCACCTGACAGGGACGGTTATGGCTACACCTTC,CASSPDRDGYGYTF
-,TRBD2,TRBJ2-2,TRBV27,TGTGCCAGCAGTTTCGGACTAGCGGGAGATGGCACCGGGGAGCTGTTTTTT,CASSFGLAGDGTGELFF
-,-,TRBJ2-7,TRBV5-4,TGTGCCAGCAGCCGCATCGGGAGCTACGAGCAGTACTTC,CASSRIGSYEQYF
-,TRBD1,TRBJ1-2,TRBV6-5,TGTGCCAGTAAACAGGGGGCAGGGAACTATGGCTACACCTTC,CASKQGAGNYGYTF
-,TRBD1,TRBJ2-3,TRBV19,TGTGCCAGTAGTATTGCAGGGGGCGCAGATACGCAGTATTTT,CASSIAGGADTQYF
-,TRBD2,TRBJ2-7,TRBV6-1,TGTGCCAGCAGTGAAGTACTAGCGGGAAGAGGCTACGAGCAGTACTTC,CASSEVLAGRGYEQYF
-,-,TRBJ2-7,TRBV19,TGTGCCAGTAGTGGCGGATTCTACGAGCAGTACTTC,CASSGGFYEQYF
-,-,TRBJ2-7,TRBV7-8,TGTGCCAGCAGCTTAGGAGGTGATCCTAGCGAGCAGTACTTC,CASSLGGDPSEQYF
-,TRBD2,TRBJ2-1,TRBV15,TGTGCCACCAGCAGGGAAAAGGGACTAGTTATTAATGAGCAGTTCTTC,CATSREKGLVINEQFF
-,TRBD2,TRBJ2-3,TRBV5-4,TGTGCCAGCAGCTTCGGACTAGCGGGGCCCGGGGCCCCCACTTATACGCAGTATTTT,CASSFGLAGPGAPTYTQYF
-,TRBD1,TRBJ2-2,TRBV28,TGTGCCGGACAGGGGGCGCGGGGCCGGCGGGGCACCGGGGAGCTGTTTTTT,CAGQGARGRRGTGELFF
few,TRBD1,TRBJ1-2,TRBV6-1,TGTGCCAGCAGTGAAGCGGAGGACAGGGTTGATGGCTACACCTTC,CASSEAEDRVDGYTF
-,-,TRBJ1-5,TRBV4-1,TGCGCCAGCAGTCCTACCCAGACAGTACATTATAGCAATCAGCCCCAGCATTTT,CASSPTQTVHYSNQPQHF